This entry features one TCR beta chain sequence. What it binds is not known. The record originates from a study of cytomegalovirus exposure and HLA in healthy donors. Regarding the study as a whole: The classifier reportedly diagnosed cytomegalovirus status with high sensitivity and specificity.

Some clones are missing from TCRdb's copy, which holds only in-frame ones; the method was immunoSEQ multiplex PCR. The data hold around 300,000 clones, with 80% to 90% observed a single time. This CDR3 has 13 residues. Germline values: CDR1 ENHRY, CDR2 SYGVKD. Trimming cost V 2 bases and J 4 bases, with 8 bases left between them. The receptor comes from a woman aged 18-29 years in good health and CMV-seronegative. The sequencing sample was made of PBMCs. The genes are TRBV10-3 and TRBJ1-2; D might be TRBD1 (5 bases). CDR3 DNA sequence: TGTGCCATCAGTGAGCAGGGATCCTATGGCTACACCTTC. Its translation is CAISEQGSYGYTF.